This T cell receptor beta chain was captured by sequencing in a study of identical twins. TCRdb reprocessed the 5' RACE reads via MiXCR and lists one record per CDR3 protein. Of under 900,000 distinct CDR3 sequences in the sample, roughly an eighth were seen once. Germline V lookup: CDR1 SGHRS, CDR2 YFSETQ. This CDR3 spans 15 amino acids. Trimming took off 2 bases at V and 1 base at J, with 12 bases between the two ends. A further study also used this sample, focusing on yellow fever vaccine responses in identical twins.

Sequencing was performed on PBMCs. This chain connects TRBV5-1 to TRBJ2-5; D may be TRBD1 or TRBD2 (7 bases each). This TCR was recovered from a woman under 30 in good health. In nucleotides, the CDR3 is TGCGCCAGCAGCTTAGCGGGACAGTTCCAAGAGACCCAGTACTTC. Protein: CASSLAGQFQETQYF.